What follows are 21 T cell receptor beta chains derived from one specimen sequenced in a study of cytomegalovirus exposure and HLA in healthy donors (dated by TCRdb to between 2016 and 2019). Libraries were built with the immunoSEQ multiplex PCR assay. A mixture of 60 forward primers for TCR Vbeta segments and 13 reverse primers for TCR Jbeta segments was used in the multiplex PCR. The clones in this table, taken by TCRdb from immuneACCESS, are in-frame only. Not every clone is retained; where verified, under half of the shortfall comes from an unresolved V gene, and the cause of the rest is unknown. Present in this sample are approximately 180,000 clones, more than 85% of which were seen just once. The ten largest clones add up to roughly 0.24% of the sample. Input material: PBMCs. The receptors come from a girl in the first two years of life in good health and CMV-seronegative.

This clone was seen just once. In the same sample, other DNA sequences code for this CDR3. The chain has TRBV27 and TRBJ1-5, with 9 bases aligning to TRBD1. V trimming: 5 bases; J trimming: 6 bases; junction bases outside the gene matches: 5. CDR3 length: 14 residues. Per the germline V gene, CDR1 is MNHEY and CDR2 is SMNVEV (reference sequence). The CDR3 sequence: CASSPDRGGQPQHF. In DNA form, the CDR3 reads TGTGCCAGCAGTCCTGACAGGGGGGGTCAGCCCCAGCATTTT.

This clone was found once. The chain couples TRBV30 to TRBJ1-5; 7 bases are a match to TRBD1. The V segment lost 0 bases and the J segment 5 bases; nucleotides outside the gene matches: 7. Germline lookup yields CDR1 GTSNPN and CDR2 SVGIG (reference sequence). This CDR3 is 15 amino acids long. CDR3 DNA sequence: TGTGCCTGGAGTGTACGAGGGGGCCGGGATCAGCCCCAGCATTTT. Its translation: CAWSVRGGRDQPQHF.

This sequence joins TRBV9 and TRBJ2-1; 11 bases match TRBD2. CDR3 length: 18 amino acids. The germline V gene has CDR1 SGDLS and CDR2 YYNGEE. Unmatched junction bases numbered 9, after V lost 4 bases and J lost 0 bases. DNA of the CDR3: TGTGCCAGCAGCACCCCCGGACTAGCGGGTACCTCCTACAATGAGCAGTTCTTC. This translates into CASSTPGLAGTSYNEQFF.

The chain is built from TRBV27 and TRBJ1-6; D unresolved. The V gene's germline CDR1 is MNHEY and CDR2 SMNVEV (reference sequence). The CDR3 extends over 15 amino acids. V lost 6 bases and J lost 7, with 16 bases in between. CDR3 DNA sequence: TGTGCCAGCAGCGGGAAGTCTCCCCTCAATTCACCCCTCCACTTT. It codes for CASSGKSPLNSPLHF.

The CDR3 DNA is TGCGCCAGCAGCCAAGTGGGGAGGGTCGGCTATGGCTACACCTTC. Amino acid sequence: CASSQVGRVGYGYTF. This chain uses TRBV4-1 with TRBJ1-2; no clear D. This CDR3 comprises 15 residues. V dropped 1 base and J dropped 4 bases, with 13 bases sitting between them. Germline V lookup: CDR1 MGHRA, CDR2 YSYEKL.

In nucleotides, the CDR3 is TGTGCCAGCAGCCGGGACAGGGGGAACACTGAAGCTTTCTTT. This gives the protein CASSRDRGNTEAFF. The rearrangement links TRBV7-2 to TRBJ1-1, with 10 positions matching TRBD1. V was pared by 5 bases and J by 1 base, with 1 base of the junction left unmatched. Germline CDR1 reads SGHTA; CDR2 reads FQGNSA. CDR3 size: 14 residues.

On this clone itself: Its ends do not fully match the called genes, so a read error is possible. The V gene is TRBV9, the J gene TRBJ2-3; 11 bases are shared with TRBD2. CDR1 and CDR2 from the germline V gene are SGDLS and YYNGEE. The CDR3 runs to 19 residues. CDR3 nucleotides: TGTGCCAACAGCGTAGCTACGGGGCTAGCGGGAGGTATAACAGATACGCAGTATTTT. As protein: CANSVATGLAGGITDTQYF.

As for this clone: It is likely a read error, because the conserved phenylalanine at the end of the CDR3 is missing. The genes are TRBV6-6 and TRBJ2-7; TRBD1 matches at 8 bases. This CDR3 has 13 amino acids. V was clipped by 4 bases and J by 6 bases; unmatched bases: 5. The V gene's germline CDR1 is MNHNY and CDR2 SVGAGI (reference sequence). In DNA form, the CDR3 reads TGTGCCAGCAGTTCTGACAGGGGTCGCGAGCAGTACCTC. The encoded protein is CASSSDRGREQYL.

In DNA, the CDR3 is TGTGCCAGTAGTATAGTCTGGGGCGGGAGAACCTACGAGCAGTACTTC. Translated: CASSIVWGGRTYEQYF. The chain joins TRBV19 to TRBJ2-7, with 7 nucleotides matching TRBD2. CDR3 length: 16 amino acids. The ends lost 1 base at V and 2 bases at J; junction bases unmatched: 8. The germline V gene encodes CDR1 LNHDA and CDR2 SQIVND (reference sequence).

This clone was recorded only once. CDR3 protein: CAWMEGGPIYHEQYF. CDR3 bases: TGTGCCTGGATGGAGGGAGGGCCGATTTACCACGAGCAGTACTTC. This chain links TRBV30 with TRBJ2-7; 7 positions match TRBD2. The CDR3 spans 15 residues. J was trimmed by 5 bases and V by 4 bases; bases with no gene match: 14. Looked up from germline, CDR1 is GTSNPN and CDR2 is SVGIG (reference sequence).

The genes are TRBV14 and TRBJ1-1; D is ambiguous. V lost 2 bases and J lost 8, with 21 bases in between. This CDR3 is 16 amino acids long. CDR1 SGHDN and CDR2 FVKESK come from the germline V gene. The CDR3 loop is CASSQLRGYLPREAFF. CDR3 sequence (DNA): TGTGCCAGCAGCCAACTTAGAGGTTACCTTCCACGAGAAGCTTTCTTT.

This rearrangement joins TRBV6-1 to TRBJ2-5; the D gene is possibly TRBD1 (6 bases). The germline V gene encodes CDR1 MNHNS and CDR2 SASEGT. The CDR3 contains 15 residues. V was clipped by 5 bases and J by 4 bases, with 17 bases between them. The CDR3 region is CASSPSTGGGETQYF. CDR3 bases: TGTGCCAGCAGTCCCTCTACTGGGGGCGGAGAGACCCAGTACTTC.

The chain links TRBV7-3 to TRBJ2-3, with D perhaps TRBD2 (5 bases). V was clipped by 2 bases and J by 2 bases, with 8 bases between them. The CDR3 loop spans 14 amino acids. Per germline, CDR1 SGHTA and CDR2 FQGTGA. CDR3 residues: CASSLQRNTDTQYF. The CDR3 DNA reads as TGTGCCAGCAGCTTACAGCGGAACACAGATACGCAGTATTTT.

The chain has TRBV2 and TRBJ1-3; tentatively, D is TRBD1 (5 bases). This CDR3 is 14 amino acids long. Trimming stripped 7 bases from V and 0 bases from J, with 10 bases between. The germline V gene has CDR1 SNHLY and CDR2 FYNNEI. The CDR3 DNA reads TGTGCCAGCACTTGGGGCTCCTCTGGAAACACCATATATTTT. Protein sequence: CASTWGSSGNTIYF.

V and J are TRBV2 and TRBJ1-2; D possibly corresponds to TRBD1 (6 bases). Trimming removed 4 bases from V and 8 bases from J, with 11 bases in between. Germline lookup yields CDR1 SNHLY and CDR2 FYNNEI. The CDR3 extends over 12 amino acids. CDR3 residues: CASSVGTKGYTF. In DNA, the CDR3 is TGTGCCAGCAGTGTAGGGACAAAAGGCTACACCTTC.

V and J are TRBV6-1 and TRBJ1-1; D might be TRBD1 (6 bases). The CDR3 length is 15 residues. Looked up from germline, CDR1 is MNHNS and CDR2 is SASEGT. V was trimmed by 4 bases and J by 1 base, leaving 13 bases between them. The CDR3 DNA follows: TGTGCCAGCAGTGGAGGGGGACGGAAGAACACTGAAGCTTTCTTT. Translating it yields CASSGGGRKNTEAFF.

The chain links TRBV5-1 to TRBJ2-5; no reliable D call. Germline-derived CDR1 and CDR2 are SGHRS and YFSETQ. The V gene lost 1 base and the J gene lost 2 bases, with 3 bases spanning the gap. The CDR3 has 12 amino acids. In DNA form, the CDR3 reads TGCGCCAGCAGCTTGACTCAAGAGACCCAGTACTTC. It specifies CASSLTQETQYF.

The genes are TRBV20-1 and TRBJ1-2, with D perhaps TRBD1 (5 bases). Germline V gene data show CDR1 as DFQATT and CDR2 as SNEGSKA (reference sequence). The CDR3 loop spans 11 amino acids. V shed 8 bases and J shed 8 bases, with 15 bases lying between them. The DNA for the CDR3 is TGCAGTACTCTGTGGGGCTGGGGCTACACCTTC. Encoded protein: CSTLWGWGYTF.

This chain connects TRBV30 to TRBJ2-7; 9 positions match TRBD1. V gave up 3 bases and J gave up 1 base; unmatched junction bases: 1. This CDR3 region has 13 residues. Germline V gives CDR1 GTSNPN, CDR2 SVGIG (reference sequence). CDR3 protein: CAWRGTGSYEQYF. CDR3 nucleotide sequence: TGTGCCTGGAGGGGGACAGGGTCCTACGAGCAGTACTTC.

Only a few counts were recorded for this clone. The chain uses TRBV5-1 and TRBJ2-1; 11 nucleotides line up with TRBD2. The CDR3 runs 16 residues. Germline-derived CDR1 and CDR2 are SGHRS and YFSETQ. The ends lost 1 base at V and 0 bases at J; junction bases unmatched: 0. For the CDR3, the DNA is TGCGCCAGCAGCTTGACTAGCGGGAGCTCCTACAATGAGCAGTTCTTC. The encoded protein is CASSLTSGSSYNEQFF.

The rearrangement links TRBV5-6 to TRBJ2-1; 8 positions agree with TRBD2. V shed 0 bases and J 6 bases; nucleotides not matched to a gene: 11. The CDR3 length is 17 residues. Germline V CDR1 and CDR2: SGHDT, YYEEEE. CDR3 region: CASSLAGTGGPGNEQFF. The CDR3 DNA sequence: TGTGCCAGCAGCTTGGCCGGTACGGGAGGGCCGGGCAATGAGCAGTTCTTC.